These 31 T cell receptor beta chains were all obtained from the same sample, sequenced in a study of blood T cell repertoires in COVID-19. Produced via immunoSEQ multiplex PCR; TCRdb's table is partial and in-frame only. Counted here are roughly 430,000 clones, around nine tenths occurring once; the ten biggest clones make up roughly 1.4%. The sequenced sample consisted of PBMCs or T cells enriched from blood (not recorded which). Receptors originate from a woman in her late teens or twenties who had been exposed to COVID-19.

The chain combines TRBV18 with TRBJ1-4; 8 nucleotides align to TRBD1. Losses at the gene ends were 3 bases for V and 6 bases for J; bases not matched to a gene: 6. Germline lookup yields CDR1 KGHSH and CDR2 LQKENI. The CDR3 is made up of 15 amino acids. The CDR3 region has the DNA TGTGCCAGCTCACCCCTAGCGACAGGGGATGAAAAACTGTTTTTT. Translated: CASSPLATGDEKLFF.

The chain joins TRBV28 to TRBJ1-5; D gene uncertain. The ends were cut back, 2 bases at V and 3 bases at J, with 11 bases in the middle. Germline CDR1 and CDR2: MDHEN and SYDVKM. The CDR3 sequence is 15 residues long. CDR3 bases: TGTGCCAGCAGTTTAGAGGGTTCACTCAATCAGCCCCAGCATTTT. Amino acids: CASSLEGSLNQPQHF.

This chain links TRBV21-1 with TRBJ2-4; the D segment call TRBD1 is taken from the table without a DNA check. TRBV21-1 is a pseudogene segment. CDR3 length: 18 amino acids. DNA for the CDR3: TGTGCCAGCAGCCGACCAAAGGAGACAGGGGGCGTCAAAAACATTCAGTACTTC. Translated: CASSRPKETGGVKNIQYF.

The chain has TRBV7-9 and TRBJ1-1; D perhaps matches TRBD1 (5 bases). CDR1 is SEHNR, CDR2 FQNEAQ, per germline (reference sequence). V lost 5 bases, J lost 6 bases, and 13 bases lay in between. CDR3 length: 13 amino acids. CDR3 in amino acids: CASSLILGPEAFF. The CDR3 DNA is TGTGCCAGCAGCCTGATTTTGGGGCCTGAAGCTTTCTTT.

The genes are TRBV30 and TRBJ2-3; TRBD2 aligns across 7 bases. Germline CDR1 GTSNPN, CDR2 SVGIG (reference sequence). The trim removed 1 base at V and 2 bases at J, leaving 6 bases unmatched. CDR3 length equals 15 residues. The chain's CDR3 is CAWSEAGLPTDTQYF. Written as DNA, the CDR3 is TGTGCCTGGAGTGAAGCGGGGTTACCCACAGATACGCAGTATTTT.

This CDR3 reads CASLGQYNQPQHF. As DNA, the CDR3 is TGTGCCAGCTTGGGACAGTACAATCAGCCCCAGCATTTT. J is TRBJ1-5 and V is TRBV28; 7 bases match TRBD1. Looked up from germline, CDR1 is MDHEN and CDR2 is SYDVKM. V lost 8 bases, J lost 3 bases, and 4 bases stayed unmatched. The length of the CDR3 is 13 residues.

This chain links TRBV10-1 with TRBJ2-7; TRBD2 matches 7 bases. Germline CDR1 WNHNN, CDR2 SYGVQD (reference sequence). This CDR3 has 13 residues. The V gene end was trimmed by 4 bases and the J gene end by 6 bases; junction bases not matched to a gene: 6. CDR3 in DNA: TGCGCCAGCAGTGGAGGGAGGGCCCGCGAGCAGTACTTC. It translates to CASSGGRAREQYF.

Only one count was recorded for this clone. The CDR3: CASSLIVLTLSGANVLTF. Here the CDR3 DNA reads TGTGCCAGCAGCTTAATAGTTTTAACCCTCTCTGGGGCCAACGTCCTGACTTTC. The chain employs TRBV7-9 and TRBJ2-6; D remains unclear. V dropped 2 bases and J dropped 0 bases, with 14 bases sitting between them. The CDR3 length is 18 residues. The V gene's germline CDR1 is SEHNR and CDR2 FQNEAQ (reference sequence).

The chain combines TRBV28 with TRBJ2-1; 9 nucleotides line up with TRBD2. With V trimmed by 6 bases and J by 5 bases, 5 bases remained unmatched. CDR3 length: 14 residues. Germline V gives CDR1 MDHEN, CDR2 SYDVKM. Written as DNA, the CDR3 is TGTGCCAGCAGGAGTAGCGGGAGCGACAATGAGCAGTTCTTC. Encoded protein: CASRSSGSDNEQFF.

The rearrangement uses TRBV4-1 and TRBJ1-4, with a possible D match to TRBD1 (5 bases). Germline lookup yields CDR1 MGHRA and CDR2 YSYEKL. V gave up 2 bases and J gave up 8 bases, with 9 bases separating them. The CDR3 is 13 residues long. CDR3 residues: CASSQQGGEKLFF. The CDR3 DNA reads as TGCGCCAGCAGCCAACAGGGTGGGGAAAAACTGTTTTTT.

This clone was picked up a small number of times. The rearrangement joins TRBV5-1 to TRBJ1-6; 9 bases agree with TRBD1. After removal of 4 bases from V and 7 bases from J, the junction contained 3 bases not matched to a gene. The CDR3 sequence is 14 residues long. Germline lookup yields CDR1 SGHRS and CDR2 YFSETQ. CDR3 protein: CASSIGQGNSPLHF. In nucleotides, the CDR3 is TGCGCCAGCAGCATAGGACAGGGGAATTCACCCCTCCACTTT.

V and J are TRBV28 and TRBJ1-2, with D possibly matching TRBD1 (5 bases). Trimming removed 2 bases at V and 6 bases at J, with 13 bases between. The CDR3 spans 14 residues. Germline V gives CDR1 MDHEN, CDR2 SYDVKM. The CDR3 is CASSLPQGRNGYTF. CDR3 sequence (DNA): TGTGCCAGCAGTTTACCTCAGGGAAGAAATGGCTACACCTTC.

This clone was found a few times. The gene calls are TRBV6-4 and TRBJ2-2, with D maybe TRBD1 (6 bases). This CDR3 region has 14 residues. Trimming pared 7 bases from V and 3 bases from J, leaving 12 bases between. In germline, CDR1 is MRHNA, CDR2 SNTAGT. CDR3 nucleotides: TGTGCCAGCACCGACAGGTCCGACACCGGGGAGCTGTTTTTT. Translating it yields CASTDRSDTGELFF.

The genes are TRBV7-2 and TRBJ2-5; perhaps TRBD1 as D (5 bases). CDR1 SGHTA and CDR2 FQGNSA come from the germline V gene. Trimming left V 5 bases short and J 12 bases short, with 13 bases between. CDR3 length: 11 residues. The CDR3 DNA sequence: TGTGCCAGCAGCCCGCGCCAGGACAAGTACTTC. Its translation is CASSPRQDKYF.

CDR3 sequence reads: CASSPGTTYNEQFF. The CDR3 DNA is TGTGCCAGTAGTCCCGGGACAACCTACAATGAGCAGTTCTTC. The chain joins TRBV19 to TRBJ2-1, with a tentative D call TRBD1 (6 bases). The V gene lost 5 bases and the J gene lost 2 bases, with 10 bases spanning the gap. From germline, CDR1 is LNHDA and CDR2 SQIVND (reference sequence). The CDR3 length is 14 residues.

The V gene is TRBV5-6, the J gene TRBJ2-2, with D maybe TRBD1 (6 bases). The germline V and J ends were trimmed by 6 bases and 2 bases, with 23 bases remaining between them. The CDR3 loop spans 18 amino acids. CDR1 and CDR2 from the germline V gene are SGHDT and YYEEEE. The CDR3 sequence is CASTILNRGQKNTGELFF. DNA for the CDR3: TGTGCCAGCACTATCCTAAATCGCGGACAGAAAAACACCGGGGAGCTGTTTTTT.

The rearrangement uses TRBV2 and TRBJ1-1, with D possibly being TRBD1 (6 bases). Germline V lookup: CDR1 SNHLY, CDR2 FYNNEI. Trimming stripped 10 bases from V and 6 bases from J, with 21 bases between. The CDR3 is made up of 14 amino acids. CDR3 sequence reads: CANPKAGADAEAFF. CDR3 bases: TGTGCCAACCCTAAGGCGGGGGCGGATGCTGAAGCTTTCTTT.

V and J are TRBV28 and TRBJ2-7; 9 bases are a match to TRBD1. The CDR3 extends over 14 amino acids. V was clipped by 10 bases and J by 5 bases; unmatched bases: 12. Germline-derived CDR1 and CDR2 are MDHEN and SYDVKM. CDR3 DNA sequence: TGTGCCAACTCTCCGGGACAGGGTACTAACGAGCAGTACTTC. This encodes CANSPGQGTNEQYF.

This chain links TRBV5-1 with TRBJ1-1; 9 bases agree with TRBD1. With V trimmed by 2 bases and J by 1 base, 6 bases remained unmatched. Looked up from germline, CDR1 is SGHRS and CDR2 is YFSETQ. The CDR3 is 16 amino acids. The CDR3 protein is CASSFTGGVGNTEAFF. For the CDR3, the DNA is TGCGCCAGCAGCTTTACAGGGGGCGTAGGGAACACTGAAGCTTTCTTT. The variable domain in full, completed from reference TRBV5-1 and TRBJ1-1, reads KAGVTQTPRYLIKTRGQQVTLSCSPISGHRSVSWYQQTPGQGLQFLFEYFSETQRNKGNFPGRFSGRQFSNSRSEMNVSTLELGDSALYLCASSFTGGVGNTEAFFGQGTRLTVV.

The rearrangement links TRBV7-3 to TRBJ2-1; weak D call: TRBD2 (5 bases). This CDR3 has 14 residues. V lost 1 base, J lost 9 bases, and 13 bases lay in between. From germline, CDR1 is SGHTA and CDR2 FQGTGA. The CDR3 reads CASSLRPGVGEQFF. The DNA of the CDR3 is TGTGCCAGCAGCTTAAGACCCGGGGTGGGTGAGCAGTTCTTC.

CDR3 sequence reads: CASSGATGEYF. CDR3 DNA sequence: TGTGCCAGCAGCGGTGCGACAGGGGAGTACTTC. The chain is built from TRBV11-2 and TRBJ2-7; the match to TRBD1 covers 8 bases. Germline V gives CDR1 SGHAT, CDR2 FQNNGV. This CDR3 region has 11 residues. V was pared by 5 bases and J by 11 bases, with 5 bases of the junction left unmatched.

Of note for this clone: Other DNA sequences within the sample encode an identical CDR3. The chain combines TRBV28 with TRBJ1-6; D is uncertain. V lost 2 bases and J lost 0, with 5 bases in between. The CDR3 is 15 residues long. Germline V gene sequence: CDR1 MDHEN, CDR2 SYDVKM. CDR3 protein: CASSLPSSYNSPLHF. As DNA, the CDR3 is TGTGCCAGCAGTTTACCCAGCTCCTATAATTCACCCCTCCACTTT.

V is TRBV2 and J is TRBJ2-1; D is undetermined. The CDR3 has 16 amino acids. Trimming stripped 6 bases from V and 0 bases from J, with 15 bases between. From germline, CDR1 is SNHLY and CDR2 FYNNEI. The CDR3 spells CASRKEAASSYNEQFF. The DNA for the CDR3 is TGTGCCAGCAGAAAAGAGGCGGCTAGCTCCTACAATGAGCAGTTCTTC.

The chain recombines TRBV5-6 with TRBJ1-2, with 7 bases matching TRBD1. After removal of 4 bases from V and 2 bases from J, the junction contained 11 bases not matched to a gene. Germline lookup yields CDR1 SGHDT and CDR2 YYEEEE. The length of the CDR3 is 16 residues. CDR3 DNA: TGTGCCAGCAGCCTCTGGACAGGAGGATTCAACTATGGCTACACCTTC. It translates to CASSLWTGGFNYGYTF.

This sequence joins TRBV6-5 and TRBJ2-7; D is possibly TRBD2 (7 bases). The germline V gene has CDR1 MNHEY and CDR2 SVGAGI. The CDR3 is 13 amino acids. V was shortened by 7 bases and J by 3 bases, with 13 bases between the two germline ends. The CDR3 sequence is CASTPGGLYEQYF. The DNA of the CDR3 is TGTGCCAGCACCCCCGGGGGGCTCTACGAGCAGTACTTC.

The CDR3, as DNA: TGTGCCAGCAGTGGGGACTATCTACCCGAGCAGTACTTC. Amino acids: CASSGDYLPEQYF. The J gene is TRBJ2-7, the V gene TRBV25-1, with 7 bases that match TRBD2. Losses at the gene ends were 4 bases for V and 6 bases for J; bases not matched to a gene: 6. The germline V gene encodes CDR1 MGHDK and CDR2 SYGVNS. This CDR3 comprises 13 residues.

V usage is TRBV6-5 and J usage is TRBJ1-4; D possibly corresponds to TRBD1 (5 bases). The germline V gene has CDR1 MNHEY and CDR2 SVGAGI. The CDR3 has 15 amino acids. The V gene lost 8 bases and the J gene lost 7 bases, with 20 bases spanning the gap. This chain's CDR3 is CASRLGRGLSEKLFF. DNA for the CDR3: TGTGCCAGCCGCCTCGGCCGGGGACTTAGTGAAAAACTGTTTTTT.

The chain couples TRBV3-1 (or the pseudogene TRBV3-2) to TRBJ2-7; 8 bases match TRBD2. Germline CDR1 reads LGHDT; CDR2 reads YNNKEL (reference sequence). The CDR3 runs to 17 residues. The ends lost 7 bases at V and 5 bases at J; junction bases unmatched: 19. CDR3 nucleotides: TGTGCCAGCACCCGCGGTATCGGGACTAGTCGGCCCCACGAGCAGTACTTC. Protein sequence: CASTRGIGTSRPHEQYF.

CDR3 DNA: TGCGCCAGCAGCCAACAACCACCGACAGGGGGCTTTTATTCACCCCTCCACTTT. This sequence encodes CASSQQPPTGGFYSPLHF. This chain uses TRBV4-3 with TRBJ1-6, with 10 bases lining up with TRBD1. The V segment lost 2 bases and the J segment 8 bases; nucleotides outside the gene matches: 12. This CDR3 is built from 18 residues. Germline CDR1 is LGHNA and CDR2 is YSLEER.

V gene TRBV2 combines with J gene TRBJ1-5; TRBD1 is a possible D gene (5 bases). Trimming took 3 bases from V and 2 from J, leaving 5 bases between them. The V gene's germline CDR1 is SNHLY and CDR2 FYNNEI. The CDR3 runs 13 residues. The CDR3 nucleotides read TGTGCCAGCAGTGACAGGGGCAATCAGCCCCAGCATTTT. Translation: CASSDRGNQPQHF.

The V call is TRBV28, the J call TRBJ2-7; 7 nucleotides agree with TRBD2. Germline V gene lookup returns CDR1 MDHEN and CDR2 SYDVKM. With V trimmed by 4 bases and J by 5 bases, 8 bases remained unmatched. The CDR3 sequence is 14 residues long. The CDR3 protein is CASSSSGTGNEQYF. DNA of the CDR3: TGTGCCAGCAGTTCGAGCGGGACTGGGAACGAGCAGTACTTC. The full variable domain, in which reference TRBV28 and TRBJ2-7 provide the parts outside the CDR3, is DVKVTQSSRYLVKRTGEKVFLECVQDMDHENMFWYRQDPGLGLRLIYFSYDVKMKEKGDIPEGYSVSREKKERFSLILESASTNQTSMYLCASSSSGTGNEQYFGPGTRLTVT.